This is a list of T cell receptor beta chains from one sample in a study of cytomegalovirus exposure and HLA in healthy donors. TCRdb's table, derived via immunoSEQ multiplex PCR, lists solely in-frame clones and lacks some. The sample has over 100,000 clones; nearly 70% are singletons. The sample was PBMCs. The receptors here all came from a woman in her 70s in good health and CMV-seropositive. The CDR3 runs from the conserved cysteine through the conserved F or W. Each record gives: CDR3 length, V gene, CDR3 protein.

>15|TRBV19
CASGDWTGNTGELFF
>14|TRBV29-1
CSVLRTGGYTEAFF
>16|TRBV7-9
CASSPLGQGATHEQYF
>17|TRBV19
CASSKALEGASNQPQHF
>14|TRBV5-4
CASSNGGGNQPQHF
>13|TRBV29-1
CSVPQGSTETQYF
>14|TRBV4-2
CASSQAGGPRGYTF
>16|TRBV18
CASSPQTSGTFNEQFF
>11|TRBV6-5
CASSVQETQYF
>15|TRBV19
CASSMGGTGVNEQFF
>12|TRBV10-3
CATLEANTEAFF
>15|TRBV15
CANPDLDRVSGTQYF
>13|TRBV6-1
CASSEVATYEQYF
>15|TRBV6-1
CASSEWGRLNEKLFF
>14|TRBV19
CASSFSGGRSEAFF
>14|TRBV15
CATSRDTGNEKLFF
>15|TRBV6-5
CASSFGTLGNSPLHF
>13|TRBV5-1
CASREDHPNEQFF
>15|TRBV5-4
CASSLGGSGANVLTF
>13|TRBV27
CASREQGHQPQHF
>14|TRBV5-8
CASSSTVSKQPQHF
>14|TRBV28
CASSLPGGTYGYTF
>13|TRBV7-3
CASSEQGNTEAFF
>14|TRBV27
CASSSQGSREKLFF
>15|TRBV5-4
CASRLTGGAGETQYF
>15|TRBV5-4
CASSFRDRDTGELFF
>14|TRBV10-3
CAISESGVGTEAFF
>15|TRBV12-5
CASGLGAGGPYEQYF
>14|TRBV1
CTSSLPFLVGEQFF
>13|TRBV6-5
CASGARANTEAFF
>15|TRBV2
CASRIKQGVNSPLHF
>12|TRBV7-9
CASGTGGYEQYF
>15|TRBV5-4
CASSLDGGSYNEQFF
>14|TRBV6-1
CASRQGGQLNEQFF
>16|TRBV6-5
CASSYSTGGGSTEAFF
>17|TRBV7-8
CASSPRVAGNKLNEQFF
>15|TRBV4-1
CASSQDSQFGNTIYF
>12|TRBV15
CATSRENRPQHF
>11|TRBV30
CAWSVLDTQYF
>16|TRBV5-1
CASSLGGTGNTGELFF
>13|TRBV18
CASSGGIEETQYF
>16|TRBV10-1
CASSESIAGGHIEQFF
>12|TRBV30
CAWSVIGDTQYF
>16|TRBV4-3
CASSQAGVTGANVLTF
>14|TRBV27
CASSPGQGGYEQYF
>14|TRBV25-1
CASSEVATTGELFF
>15|TRBV5-1
CASRTTTGGPGEQYF
>17|TRBV10-3
CAISESGQGALRQPQHF
>15|TRBV7-6
CASSLGLTSTDTQYF
>17|TRBV18
CASSPIPGTTGGETQYF
>13|TRBV4-1
CASSRGGQETQYF
>14|TRBV19
CASSLEQGVYEQYF
>18|TRBV14
CASSFGLAGFLSTDTQYF
>15|TRBV19
CASSTLSTGNTEAFF
>15|TRBV7-9
CASSFDRGQLYGYTF
>15|TRBV27
CASSSVAGGQETQYF
>15|TRBV6-5
CASKGAGGGQETQYF